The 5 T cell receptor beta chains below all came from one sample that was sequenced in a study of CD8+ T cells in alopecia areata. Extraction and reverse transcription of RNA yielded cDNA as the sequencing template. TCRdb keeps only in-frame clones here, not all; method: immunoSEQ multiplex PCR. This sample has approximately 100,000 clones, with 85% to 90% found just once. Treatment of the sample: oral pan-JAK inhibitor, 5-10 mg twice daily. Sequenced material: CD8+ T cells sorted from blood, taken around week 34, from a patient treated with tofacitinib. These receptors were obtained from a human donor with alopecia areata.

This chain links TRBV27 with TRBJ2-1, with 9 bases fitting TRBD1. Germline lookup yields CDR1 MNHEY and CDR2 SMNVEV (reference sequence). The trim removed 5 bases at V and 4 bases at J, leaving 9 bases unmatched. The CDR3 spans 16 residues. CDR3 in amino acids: CASSGSGGTGYNEQFF. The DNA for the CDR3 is TGTGCCAGCAGTGGTTCCGGCGGGACAGGGTACAATGAGCAGTTCTTC.

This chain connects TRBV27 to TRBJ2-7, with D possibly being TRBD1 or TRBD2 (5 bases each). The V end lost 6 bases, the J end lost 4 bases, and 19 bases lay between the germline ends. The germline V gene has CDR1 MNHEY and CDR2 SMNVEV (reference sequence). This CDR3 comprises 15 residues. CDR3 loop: CASSPRGTWKYEQYF. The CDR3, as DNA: TGTGCCAGCAGCCCGAGGGGTACTTGGAAATACGAGCAGTACTTC.

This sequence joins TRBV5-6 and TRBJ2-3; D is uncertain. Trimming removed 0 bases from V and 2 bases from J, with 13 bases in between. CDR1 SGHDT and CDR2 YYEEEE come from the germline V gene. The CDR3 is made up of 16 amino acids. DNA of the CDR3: TGTGCCAGCAGCTTGGGGCCAGGCCGGTACACAGATACGCAGTATTTT. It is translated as CASSLGPGRYTDTQYF.

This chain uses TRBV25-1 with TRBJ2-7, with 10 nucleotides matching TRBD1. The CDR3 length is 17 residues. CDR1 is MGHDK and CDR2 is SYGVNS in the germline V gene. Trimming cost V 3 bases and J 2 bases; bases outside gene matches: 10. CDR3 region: CASSDPDGQGDPYEQYF. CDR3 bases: TGTGCCAGCAGTGACCCCGATGGACAGGGGGACCCCTACGAGCAGTACTTC.

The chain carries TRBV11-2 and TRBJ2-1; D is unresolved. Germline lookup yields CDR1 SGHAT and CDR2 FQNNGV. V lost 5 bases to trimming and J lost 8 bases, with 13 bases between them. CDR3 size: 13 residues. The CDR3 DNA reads TGTGCCAGCAGCCATCCCCCTATAGATGAGCAGTTCTTC. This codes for CASSHPPIDEQFF.